This entry lists 29 T cell receptor beta chains sequenced from one sample in a study of blood T cell repertoires in COVID-19. Produced via immunoSEQ multiplex PCR; TCRdb's table is partial and in-frame only. The sample lists 200,000 to 250,000 clones, approximately 77% occurring once. The sequencing sample was made of peripheral blood. The receptors were sampled from a woman aged 80 or over with acute or convalescent COVID-19.

The chain couples TRBV7-9 to TRBJ2-7; no clear D. The germline V gene encodes CDR1 SEHNR and CDR2 FQNEAQ (reference sequence). V was cut by 5 bases and J by 3 bases, with 14 bases left in between. The CDR3 is 14 amino acids. CDR3 loop: CASSPTVPGYEQYF. DNA for the CDR3: TGTGCCAGCAGCCCCACTGTACCGGGCTACGAGCAGTACTTC. Together with reference TRBV7-9 and TRBJ2-7, the CDR3 gives the full variable domain: DTGVSQNPRHKITKRGQNVTFRCDPISEHNRLYWYRQTLGQGPEFLTYFQNEAQLEKSRLLSDRFSAERPKGSFSTLEIQRTEQGDSAMYLCASSPTVPGYEQYFGPGTRLTVT.

The V call is TRBV3-1 (or the pseudogene TRBV3-2), the J call TRBJ1-3; D remains unclear. Germline V lookup: CDR1 LGHDT, CDR2 YNNKEL (reference sequence). Trimming left V 4 bases short and J 0 bases short, with 19 bases between. The CDR3 covers 18 residues. The CDR3 spells CASSPRSGLSFSGNTIYF. Written as DNA, the CDR3 is TGTGCCAGCAGCCCCCGGTCAGGTCTTTCCTTCTCTGGAAACACCATATATTTT.

This sequence joins TRBV19 and TRBJ1-2; 8 bases align to TRBD1. Germline values: CDR1 LNHDA, CDR2 SQIVND (reference sequence). This CDR3 contains 14 residues. Trimming cost V 4 bases and J 6 bases; bases outside gene matches: 7. The CDR3 DNA sequence: TGTGCCAGTAGTACCGGACAGGGATCTCATGGCTACACCTTC. The encoded protein is CASSTGQGSHGYTF.

The chain couples TRBV5-1 to TRBJ2-5, with 7 bases fitting TRBD2. CDR1 is SGHRS, CDR2 YFSETQ, per germline. J lost 5 bases, V lost 0 bases, and 10 bases had no gene match. This CDR3 comprises 16 residues. The CDR3 region has the DNA TGCGCCAGCAGCTTGGCACGCGGGGGAGCCAGGGAGACCCAGTACTTC. This gives the protein CASSLARGGARETQYF. Full variable domain (missing parts from reference TRBV5-1 and TRBJ2-5): KAGVTQTPRYLIKTRGQQVTLSCSPISGHRSVSWYQQTPGQGLQFLFEYFSETQRNKGNFPGRFSGRQFSNSRSEMNVSTLELGDSALYLCASSLARGGARETQYFGPGTRLLVL.

The V and J genes are TRBV27 and TRBJ1-1; no clear D gene. Germline-derived CDR1 and CDR2 are MNHEY and SMNVEV (reference sequence). This CDR3 spans 17 amino acids. The ends were cut back, 3 bases at V and 1 base at J, with 18 bases in the middle. Written as DNA, the CDR3 is TGTGCCAGCAGTTTTTCCGTCCGAGGGCGGGGGAACACTGAAGCTTTCTTT. Protein sequence: CASSFSVRGRGNTEAFF.

The chain carries TRBV11-3 and TRBJ2-5, with a possible D match to TRBD1 (6 bases). CDR1 and CDR2 (germline): SGHNT, YENEEA. V was trimmed by 5 bases and J by 1 base, leaving 11 bases between them. This CDR3 has 14 amino acids. The CDR3 DNA reads TGTGCCAGCAGCCCGCGACAGGTCCAAGAGACCCAGTACTTC. Amino acids: CASSPRQVQETQYF. The whole variable domain, remainder taken from reference TRBV11-3 and TRBJ2-5, is EAGVVQSPRYKIIEKKQPVAFWCNPISGHNTLYWYLQNLGQGPELLIRYENEEAVDDSQLPKDRFSAERLKGVDSTLKIQPAELGDSAVYLCASSPRQVQETQYFGPGTRLLVL.

V is TRBV11-2 and J is TRBJ2-5; 14 positions match TRBD2. From germline, CDR1 is SGHAT and CDR2 FQNNGV. Unmatched junction bases numbered 6, after V lost 5 bases and J lost 4 bases. The CDR3 runs to 16 residues. The chain's CDR3 is CASSPGTSGGGETQYF. The CDR3, as DNA: TGTGCCAGCAGCCCCGGGACTAGCGGGGGTGGAGAGACCCAGTACTTC.

The chain joins TRBV2 to TRBJ2-5, with 13 bases aligning to TRBD2. The CDR3 has 16 amino acids. Trimming took 5 bases from V and 5 from J; bases not matched to a gene: 8. Germline V CDR1 and CDR2: SNHLY, FYNNEI. As DNA, the CDR3 is TGTGCCAGCAGTTTGACTAGCGGGGGGTCTGGGGAGACCCAGTACTTC. Protein: CASSLTSGGSGETQYF. Filled out from reference TRBV2 and TRBJ2-5, the complete variable domain reads EPEVTQTPSHQVTQMGQEVILRCVPISNHLYFYWYRQILGQKVEFLVSFYNNEISEKSEIFDDQFSVERPDGSNFTLKIRSTKLEDSAMYFCASSLTSGGSGETQYFGPGTRLLVL.

The chain links TRBV7-9 to TRBJ1-2, with 10 bases that match TRBD1. CDR1 SEHNR and CDR2 FQNEAQ come from the germline V gene (reference sequence). The CDR3 runs to 16 residues. The V and J ends lost 4 bases and 4 bases, in that order; junction bases with no gene match: 9. CDR3 sequence: CASSSRTGGTFYGYTF. The CDR3 DNA is TGTGCCAGCAGCTCACGGACAGGGGGGACATTCTATGGCTACACCTTC.

The V and J genes are TRBV6-5 and TRBJ1-1; D call uncertain. Germline CDR1 MNHEY, CDR2 SVGAGI. This CDR3 comprises 11 residues. V shed 5 bases and J shed 8 bases, with 9 bases lying between them. CDR3 sequence: CASSTNSEAFF. In DNA, the CDR3 is TGTGCCAGCAGTACCAACTCAGAAGCTTTCTTT.

The chain joins TRBV7-8 to TRBJ2-3; no definite D call. There are 12 residues in the CDR3. From germline, CDR1 is SGHVS and CDR2 FQNEAQ. Trimming removed 2 bases at V and 3 bases at J, with 3 bases between. CDR3 amino acids: CASSLYTDTQYF. CDR3 DNA sequence: TGTGCCAGCAGCTTATATACAGATACGCAGTATTTT.

Ten or more counts support this clone. The rearrangement links TRBV5-1 to TRBJ2-2, with 7 nucleotides matching TRBD1. The CDR3 is made up of 16 amino acids. J gave up 2 bases and V 4 bases, and 8 bases lay outside the gene matches. Germline assignment: CDR1 SGHRS and CDR2 YFSETQ. The CDR3 here is CASSRDRVPNTGELFF. The CDR3 region has the DNA TGCGCCAGCAGCCGCGACAGGGTCCCAAACACCGGGGAGCTGTTTTTT.

This clone was detected only a few times. This chain joins TRBV3-1 (or the pseudogene TRBV3-2) and TRBJ1-2; 9 bases are shared with TRBD1. Germline lookup yields CDR1 LGHDT and CDR2 YNNKEL (reference sequence). This CDR3 is 18 amino acids long. V was clipped by 6 bases and J by 7 bases; unmatched bases: 21. CDR3 in DNA: TGTGCCAGCAGGCCAGGGACAGGGCAGAGTAGTGAGTGGGCTGGCTACACCTTC. It codes for CASRPGTGQSSEWAGYTF.

The gene calls are TRBV4-2 and TRBJ1-4; possibly TRBD1 for D (5 bases). From germline, CDR1 is LGHNA and CDR2 YNFKEQ. Trimming left V 6 bases short and J 7 bases short, with 15 bases between. This CDR3 has 14 residues. The DNA for the CDR3 is TGTGCCAGCAGTCTAGCGGGGCGGGGTGAAAAACTGTTTTTT. Its protein is CASSLAGRGEKLFF.

This clone was detected only a few times. Distinct nucleotide sequences in the sample also encode this CDR3. The chain is built from TRBV3-1 (or the pseudogene TRBV3-2) and TRBJ2-5; D is possibly TRBD2 (7 bases). Trimming took off 1 base at V and 5 bases at J, with 17 bases between the two ends. Looked up from germline, CDR1 is LGHDT and CDR2 is YNNKEL (reference sequence). The CDR3 covers 16 residues. CDR3 loop: CASSQARGGGGETQYF. Written as DNA, the CDR3 is TGTGCCAGCAGCCAAGCCCGAGGGGGGGGTGGGGAGACCCAGTACTTC.

This chain links TRBV6-5 with TRBJ2-7; no reliable D call. Looked up from germline, CDR1 is MNHEY and CDR2 is SVGAGI. Trimming stripped 8 bases from V and 2 bases from J, with 13 bases between. This CDR3 contains 13 residues. The CDR3 DNA follows: TGTGCCAGCCCTCCAGGTCATCCCTACGAGCAGTACTTC. Translated: CASPPGHPYEQYF.

The V call is TRBV2, the J call TRBJ2-7; maybe TRBD1 (5 bases). V lost 0 bases to trimming and J lost 5 bases, with 17 bases between them. CDR1 and CDR2 from the germline V gene are SNHLY and FYNNEI. This CDR3 is 16 amino acids long. CDR3 DNA sequence: TGTGCCAGCAGTGAAGCTAGGTGGCAGGGCAGGAACGAGCAGTACTTC. It codes for CASSEARWQGRNEQYF. Full variable domain (missing parts from reference TRBV2 and TRBJ2-7): EPEVTQTPSHQVTQMGQEVILRCVPISNHLYFYWYRQILGQKVEFLVSFYNNEISEKSEIFDDQFSVERPDGSNFTLKIRSTKLEDSAMYFCASSEARWQGRNEQYFGPGTRLTVT.

This rearrangement joins TRBV11-3 to TRBJ1-3; D is unclear. Germline CDR1 is SGHNT and CDR2 is YENEEA. This CDR3 is built from 14 residues. V lost 4 bases, J lost 0 bases, and 7 bases lay in between. The CDR3 coding sequence is TGTGCCAGCAGCTCGCGGAGCTCTGGAAACACCATATATTTT. This codes for CASSSRSSGNTIYF.

V usage is TRBV7-3 and J usage is TRBJ2-5; 10 positions match TRBD2. J gave up 1 base and V 2 bases, and 4 bases lay outside the gene matches. Germline V gene sequence: CDR1 SGHTA, CDR2 FQGTGA. CDR3 length: 16 amino acids. The CDR3 DNA is TGTGCCAGCAGCTTAGGGCTAGCGGGGGTCCAAGAGACCCAGTACTTC. Amino acids: CASSLGLAGVQETQYF.

The chain has TRBV6-2 or TRBV6-3 and TRBJ2-3; a possible D gene is TRBD2 (5 bases). Trimming took 2 bases from V and 1 from J, leaving 13 bases between them. Germline assignment: CDR1 MNHEY and CDR2 SVGEGT. The CDR3 extends over 16 amino acids. CDR3 amino acids: CASSYPTTPGTDTQYF. The CDR3 nucleotides are TGTGCCAGCAGTTACCCGACTACTCCTGGCACAGATACGCAGTATTTT.

J is TRBJ1-1 and V is TRBV18; D is perhaps TRBD1 (5 bases). Per the germline V gene, CDR1 is KGHSH and CDR2 is LQKENI. Trimming shortened V by 3 bases and J by 1 base, and 12 bases separated the two germline ends. The CDR3 consists of 15 residues. The CDR3 here is CASSPSTVPNTEAFF. The CDR3 DNA follows: TGTGCCAGCTCACCTTCGACAGTCCCGAACACTGAAGCTTTCTTT.

This clone was picked up one time. This rearrangement joins TRBV29-1 to TRBJ1-5, with TRBD1 matching over 11 bases. Germline V gene data show CDR1 as SQVTM and CDR2 as ANQGSEA. This CDR3 spans 14 amino acids. The J segment lost 3 bases and the V segment lost 5 bases, leaving 3 bases of the junction unmatched. CDR3 protein: CSVRTGGLNQPQHF. In DNA, the CDR3 is TGCAGCGTTCGGACAGGGGGCCTCAATCAGCCCCAGCATTTT.

The chain joins TRBV18 to TRBJ2-7; weak D call: TRBD1 (5 bases). The CDR3 extends over 15 amino acids. V was cut by 3 bases and J by 2 bases, with 14 bases left in between. Germline CDR1 is KGHSH and CDR2 is LQKENI. The CDR3 DNA is TGTGCCAGCTCACCTAACCCCCAGGGAACCTACGAGCAGTACTTC. Translating gives CASSPNPQGTYEQYF.

The chain is built from TRBV11-2 and TRBJ2-1; the D gene is possibly TRBD2 (5 bases). The CDR3 consists of 11 residues. Germline CDR1 SGHAT, CDR2 FQNNGV. Trimming shortened V by 5 bases and J by 6 bases, and 5 bases separated the two germline ends. CDR3 nucleotide sequence: TGTGCCAGCAGCGGGAGCAATGAGCAGTTCTTC. Encoded protein: CASSGSNEQFF.

The chain has TRBV5-1 and TRBJ1-6; a possible D gene is TRBD1 (6 bases). The V end lost 0 bases, the J end lost 8 bases, and 12 bases lay between the germline ends. The germline gives CDR1 SGHRS, CDR2 YFSETQ. The CDR3 spans 15 residues. DNA of the CDR3: TGCGCCAGCAGCTTGGACAGGGCGCGGGATTCACCCCTCCACTTT. Amino acid sequence: CASSLDRARDSPLHF.

J is TRBJ1-1 and V is TRBV29-1, with TRBD1 as a possible D gene (5 bases). Per germline, CDR1 SQVTM and CDR2 ANQGSEA. Trimming cost V 7 bases and J 4 bases, with 13 bases left between them. CDR3 length: 12 amino acids. This chain's CDR3 is CSAQSGGTEAFF. The CDR3 nucleotides read TGCAGCGCCCAGTCGGGGGGCACTGAAGCTTTCTTT. Combining the CDR3 with reference TRBV29-1 and TRBJ1-1 gives the whole variable domain SAVISQKPSRDICQRGTSLTIQCQVDSQVTMMFWYRQQPGQSLTLIATANQGSEATYESGFVIDKFPISRPNLTFSTLTVSNMSPEDSSIYLCSAQSGGTEAFFGQGTRLTVV.

With regard to this clone: Different DNA sequences within this sample yield the same CDR3. The V and J genes are TRBV5-1 and TRBJ2-6; 8 positions agree with TRBD1. The trim removed 1 base at V and 4 bases at J, leaving 4 bases unmatched. The CDR3 covers 16 residues. In germline, CDR1 is SGHRS, CDR2 YFSETQ. The CDR3 here is CASSLQGAGGANVLTF. CDR3 bases: TGCGCCAGCAGCTTGCAGGGGGCGGGGGGGGCCAACGTCCTGACTTTC.

V usage is TRBV30 and J usage is TRBJ1-1; D is unresolved. The CDR3 runs 12 residues. V lost 4 bases to trimming and J lost 4 bases, with 10 bases between them. Per germline, CDR1 GTSNPN and CDR2 SVGIG (reference sequence). CDR3 amino acids: CAWTMESTEAFF. CDR3 in DNA: TGTGCCTGGACCATGGAGAGCACTGAAGCTTTCTTT.

Concerning this clone: The sample carries other DNA sequences with the same CDR3. This sequence joins TRBV5-1 and TRBJ2-3; 7 bases are a match to TRBD1. V was pared by 3 bases and J by 1 base, with 2 bases of the junction left unmatched. In germline, CDR1 is SGHRS, CDR2 YFSETQ. The CDR3 is made up of 14 amino acids. Written as DNA, the CDR3 is TGCGCCAGCAGCTCCGGACAGGGCACAGATACGCAGTATTTT. Protein product: CASSSGQGTDTQYF.